This T cell receptor beta chain was identified during a study of T cell responses to AZD1222 COVID-19 vaccine. Worth noting for this clone: Its target is unknown.

Produced via immunoSEQ multiplex PCR; TCRdb's table is partial and in-frame only. The sample includes about 110,000 clones, approximately 90% of them seen just once. Germline loops: CDR1 PRHDT, CDR2 FYEKMQ (reference sequence). CDR3 length: 16 residues. V dropped 0 bases and J dropped 0 bases, with 9 bases sitting between them. Notes on the study in general: Unmutated variant regions reportedly attract nearly half of all spike-specific TCRs. The donors showed a predominance of white British ancestry and of females, with possible underestimation of clonal diversity. Only five to seven AZD1222 recipients tested seropositive at baseline.

The sequence was collected from an adult in good health. The chain has TRBV13 and TRBJ2-4, with D hard to call. Sample: peripheral blood, taken on day 0 of AZD1222 vaccination. The CDR3: CASSLGRHAAKNIQYF. The CDR3 DNA reads as TGTGCCAGCAGCTTAGGAAGACATGCAGCCAAAAACATTCAGTACTTC.